This section outlines one T cell receptor (beta chain) sequence together with its context. Antigen: not known. The data derive from a study of radiotherapy plus CTLA-4 blockade in lung cancer. Whole-study context: Objective responses were seen in over 15% of patients, disease control in more than 30%.

Broader study findings: Early blood T cell clone dynamics, with interferon-beta, were reported to best predict response. In blood, TCR clones derived from the tumor expanded after radiotherapy plus ipilimumab.

The repertoire was sequenced with immunoSEQ multiplex PCR; TCRdb's copy has only in-frame clones and lacks some. The sample holds over 95,000 clones, 65% to 85% seen once. Patients in the study, people with chemo-refractory metastatic non-small-cell lung cancer, received focal radiation plus ipilimumab CTLA-4 blockade. The sequenced sample was peripheral blood, obtained from a patient treated with radiotherapy plus ipilimumab. This TCR was sampled from a human donor with non-small cell lung cancer who had a partial response to radiotherapy plus ipilimumab. Some clones in this sample may be carry-over from other donors' samples.

The DNA for the CDR3 is TGTGCCAGCAGCTTAGACCAGGGATCCTACGAGCAGTACTTC. This translates into CASSLDQGSYEQYF. This chain uses TRBV7-8 with TRBJ2-7, with a weak D call TRBD1 (5 bases). V lost 1 base, J lost 1 base, and 8 bases lay in between. In germline, CDR1 is SGHVS, CDR2 FQNEAQ. The CDR3 runs to 14 residues.